This T cell receptor (beta chain) was found in a study of PD-1 blockade in classical Hodgkin lymphoma. Documented time point: cycle 4 day 1 (C4D1), after less than 7 weeks of nivolumab. Brentuximab vedotin exposure varied, and every patient relapsed after autologous stem cell transplantation. Best responses fell into complete response, partial response or progressive disease. This CDR3 comprises 14 residues. V lost 5 bases to trimming and J lost 8 bases, with 15 bases between them. Germline lookup yields CDR1 MNHEY and CDR2 SVGAGI. Study results and limitations: Repertoire differences lack defined causes, possibly disease activity or prior therapy. Before treatment, complete responders showed about the same diversity as newly diagnosed patients. Relapsed/refractory patients reportedly had the lowest baseline TCR diversity, below newly diagnosed patients, who were below healthy donors.

There are a few counts of this clone. The antigen is undetermined. Sequenced by immunoSEQ multiplex PCR; TCRdb stores in-frame clones only, minus some. The table lists tens of thousands of clones, roughly 65% of them singletons. Sequences were derived from peripheral blood mononuclear cells (PBMCs), sampled before the fourth cycle of nivolumab. This chain joins TRBV6-5 and TRBJ1-4; D not resolved. This TCR came from a human donor with classical Hodgkin lymphoma. CDR3 protein: CASSDGRGGEKLFF. CDR3 nucleotides: TGTGCCAGCAGTGATGGCCGTGGAGGCGAAAAACTGTTTTTT.